What follows are 31 T cell receptor beta chains derived from one specimen sequenced in a study of cytomegalovirus exposure and HLA in healthy donors. The method was immunoSEQ multiplex PCR; TCRdb's version includes in-frame clones alone and lacks a portion of them. The sample consists of approximately 280,000 clones, just over 85% of them appearing once. The sample comprised PBMCs. These receptors were taken from a young woman in good health and CMV-seronegative.

The rearrangement links TRBV6-5 to TRBJ2-7, with D hard to call. V was clipped by 2 bases and J by 2 bases, with 16 bases between them. CDR3 length: 16 amino acids. Germline loops: CDR1 MNHEY, CDR2 SVGAGI. The CDR3 sequence is CASSYIGSVITYEQYF. The CDR3 DNA follows: TGTGCCAGCAGTTACATCGGGTCAGTTATTACCTACGAGCAGTACTTC.

The chain uses TRBV7-3 and TRBJ2-5; TRBD2 matches 9 bases. The CDR3 has 15 residues. Germline CDR1 is SGHTA and CDR2 is FQGTGA. V dropped 2 bases and J dropped 5; count of bases not matched to a gene: 6. CDR3: CASSLWSSGVETQYF. The CDR3 DNA reads as TGTGCCAGCAGCTTATGGTCTAGCGGGGTGGAGACCCAGTACTTC.

V usage is TRBV19 and J usage is TRBJ2-7, with unresolved D. V lost 3 bases to trimming and J lost 3 bases, with 6 bases between them. The CDR3 contains 12 residues. The germline CDR1 and CDR2 sequences are LNHDA and SQIVND (reference sequence). The CDR3 spells CASSMPGYEQYF. In DNA form, the CDR3 reads TGTGCCAGTAGTATGCCCGGCTACGAGCAGTACTTC.

This chain links TRBV29-1 with TRBJ2-5; 7 nucleotides agree with TRBD1. The CDR3 spans 12 residues. The V and J ends lost 4 bases and 5 bases, in that order; junction bases with no gene match: 4. The germline gives CDR1 SQVTM, CDR2 ANQGSEA. The DNA for the CDR3 is TGCAGCGTTGCTGAACAGGGGGAGACCCAGTACTTC. Amino acid sequence: CSVAEQGETQYF.

The chain carries TRBV27 and TRBJ2-5, with 7 bases identical to TRBD2. The CDR3 sequence is 14 residues long. Germline V lookup: CDR1 MNHEY, CDR2 SMNVEV (reference sequence). J was trimmed by 0 bases and V by 8 bases; bases with no gene match: 6. CDR3: CASSSGGYQETQYF. DNA of the CDR3: TGTGCCAGCTCTAGCGGTGGGTACCAAGAGACCCAGTACTTC.

This chain links TRBV5-4 with TRBJ2-5, with TRBD1 identical over 7 bases. J lost 5 bases, V lost 6 bases, and 19 bases had no gene match. This CDR3 comprises 17 residues. Germline CDR1 and CDR2: SGHNT and YYREEE (reference sequence). The CDR3 is CASTLGGIGTARETQYF. The CDR3 bases are TGTGCCAGCACCCTTGGAGGTATCGGGACAGCCCGCGAGACCCAGTACTTC.

The DNA of the CDR3 is TGTGCCAGCAGTTACAGGACAGGGGGATCCTACGAGCAGTACTTC. Amino acid sequence: CASSYRTGGSYEQYF. The rearrangement joins TRBV6-5 to TRBJ2-7, with 10 bases aligning to TRBD1. CDR3 length: 15 residues. Germline values: CDR1 MNHEY, CDR2 SVGAGI. J lost 1 base, V lost 2 bases, and 2 bases had no gene match.

V gene TRBV10-3 combines with J gene TRBJ2-3, with D unresolved. Germline CDR1 ENHRY, CDR2 SYGVKD. The CDR3 extends over 13 amino acids. Trimming pared 5 bases from V and 5 bases from J, leaving 11 bases between. The CDR3 here is CAISRLSQDTQYF. The CDR3 nucleotides are TGTGCCATCAGTAGACTGAGCCAAGATACGCAGTATTTT.

This rearrangement joins TRBV7-9 to TRBJ1-2; D not resolved. The CDR3 spans 15 residues. Germline CDR1 is SEHNR and CDR2 is FQNEAQ (reference sequence). The ends were cut back, 1 base at V and 5 bases at J, with 14 bases in the middle. The CDR3 loop reads CASSLGLGLAYGYTF. The DNA of the CDR3 is TGTGCCAGCAGCTTAGGACTCGGACTTGCGTATGGCTACACCTTC.

The chain carries TRBV5-1 and TRBJ1-5; TRBD1 matches at 9 bases. The CDR3 is 14 amino acids. Losses at the gene ends were 4 bases for V and 6 bases for J; bases not matched to a gene: 5. CDR1 is SGHRS and CDR2 is YFSETQ in the germline V gene. Here the CDR3 DNA reads TGCGCCAGCAGCCAGGGACAGGGAAGTCAGCCCCAGCATTTT. Encoded protein: CASSQGQGSQPQHF.

This clone was detected a few times. The chain employs TRBV18 and TRBJ2-3; D is undetermined. V shed 3 bases and J shed 4 bases, with 11 bases lying between them. CDR3 length: 14 amino acids. Germline CDR1 KGHSH, CDR2 LQKENI. The CDR3 region is CASSPLRSADTQYF. The CDR3, as DNA: TGTGCCAGCTCACCCCTTCGGAGTGCAGATACGCAGTATTTT.

The V gene is TRBV30, the J gene TRBJ2-7; D might be TRBD2 (5 bases). V lost 3 bases to trimming and J lost 3 bases, with 18 bases between them. This CDR3 has 15 amino acids. CDR1 and CDR2 (germline): GTSNPN, SVGIG (reference sequence). CDR3 nucleotide sequence: TGTGCCTGGAGCAACTTAGGCCTCCGGGACTACGAGCAGTACTTC. This codes for CAWSNLGLRDYEQYF.

The genes are TRBV6-6 and TRBJ1-5; unclear D gene. V dropped 7 bases and J dropped 5 bases, with 18 bases sitting between them. The germline V gene encodes CDR1 MNHNY and CDR2 SVGAGI (reference sequence). The CDR3 loop spans 15 amino acids. CDR3 in DNA: TGTGCCAGCACTCTATTTAGCAGCGCCTATCAGCCCCAGCATTTT. This translates into CASTLFSSAYQPQHF.

The chain has TRBV7-2 and TRBJ2-1; the match to TRBD2 covers 9 bases. Trimming at V came to 5 bases and at J to 2 bases, leaving 7 bases not matched to a gene. This CDR3 spans 16 amino acids. Germline CDR1 reads SGHTA; CDR2 reads FQGNSA. CDR3 in amino acids: CASSLGSSGAYNEQFF. The CDR3 DNA follows: TGTGCCAGCAGCCTAGGGTCTAGCGGGGCCTACAATGAGCAGTTCTTC.

V and J are TRBV2 and TRBJ2-2; no clear D. With 7 bases removed from V and 5 bases from J, the gap between germline ends came to 14 bases. The germline V gene has CDR1 SNHLY and CDR2 FYNNEI. The CDR3 consists of 14 residues. The chain's CDR3 is CASTPREPTGELFF. The CDR3 region has the DNA TGTGCCAGCACCCCACGCGAGCCTACCGGGGAGCTGTTTTTT.

This sequence joins TRBV25-1 and TRBJ2-1; D is perhaps TRBD2 (5 bases). Germline V gives CDR1 MGHDK, CDR2 SYGVNS. V shed 0 bases and J shed 3 bases, with 15 bases lying between them. This CDR3 has 17 amino acids. CDR3 DNA: TGTGCCAGCAGTGAATATGCCCCGACGGGGATCTACAATGAGCAGTTCTTC. It encodes CASSEYAPTGIYNEQFF.

V is TRBV19 and J is TRBJ1-2; the match to TRBD1 covers 7 bases. The trim removed 5 bases at V and 4 bases at J, leaving 7 bases unmatched. The CDR3 has 14 residues. Germline loops: CDR1 LNHDA, CDR2 SQIVND (reference sequence). The chain's CDR3 is CASSEGAVLYGYTF. CDR3 nucleotides: TGTGCCAGTAGTGAGGGGGCTGTCCTCTATGGCTACACCTTC. Full variable domain (remainder filled in from reference TRBV19 and TRBJ1-2): DGGITQSPKYLFRKEGQNVTLSCEQNLNHDAMYWYRQDPGQGLRLIYYSQIVNDFQKGDIAEGYSVSREKKESFPLTVTSAQKNPTAFYLCASSEGAVLYGYTFGSGTRLTVV.

CDR3 protein: CASSDPGINEQFF. The CDR3 nucleotides are TGCGCCAGCAGTGATCCAGGGATAAATGAGCAGTTCTTC. The chain recombines TRBV10-1 with TRBJ2-1; D is perhaps TRBD1 (5 bases). The V end lost 3 bases, the J end lost 7 bases, and 10 bases lay between the germline ends. The CDR3 runs to 13 residues. The V gene's germline CDR1 is WNHNN and CDR2 SYGVQD (reference sequence).

V and J are TRBV14 and TRBJ2-1; 7 bases are a match to TRBD1. This CDR3 has 15 amino acids. V shed 0 bases, J shed 2 bases, and the junction held 1 base outside the gene matches. From germline, CDR1 is SGHDN and CDR2 FVKESK. CDR3 sequence: CASSQEQGPYNEQFF. The CDR3 nucleotides are TGTGCCAGCAGCCAAGAACAGGGGCCCTACAATGAGCAGTTCTTC.

The table lists this clone with a few counts. V and J are TRBV4-2 and TRBJ2-7; TRBD2 matches 7 bases. Germline V gene sequence: CDR1 LGHNA, CDR2 YNFKEQ. V lost 2 bases, J lost 7 bases, and 11 bases stayed unmatched. CDR3 size: 15 residues. CDR3 bases: TGTGCCAGCAGCCAAAGGACTAGAGCTCTACGAGAGCAGTACTTC. Translated: CASSQRTRALREQYF.

The chain combines TRBV5-1 with TRBJ1-2; TRBD1 matches 8 bases. CDR1 and CDR2 from the germline V gene are SGHRS and YFSETQ. Trimming removed 4 bases from V and 7 bases from J; junction bases left unmatched: 6. This CDR3 has 13 amino acids. CDR3 sequence reads: CASSPGQGGGYTF. CDR3 in DNA: TGCGCCAGCAGCCCCGGACAGGGTGGTGGCTACACCTTC.

The table lists this clone with a few counts. J is TRBJ1-2 and V is TRBV7-3; 7 bases are shared with TRBD1. The CDR3 sequence is 13 residues long. CDR1 is SGHTA and CDR2 is FQGTGA in the germline V gene. The junction had 8 bases not matched to a gene; V was cut back by 5 bases and J by 8 bases. In DNA form, the CDR3 reads TGTGCCAGCAGCCCAGACAGGGACAAGGGCTACACCTTC. Its translation: CASSPDRDKGYTF. The whole variable domain, remainder taken from reference TRBV7-3 and TRBJ1-2, is GAGVSQTPSNKVTEKGKYVELRCDPISGHTALYWYRQSLGQGPEFLIYFQGTGAADDSGLPNDRFFAVRPEGSVSTLKIQRTERGDSAVYLCASSPDRDKGYTFGSGTRLTVV.

V gene TRBV4-3 combines with J gene TRBJ2-7; possible D gene TRBD1, 5 bases. This CDR3 region has 15 residues. V shed 0 bases and J shed 1 base, with 10 bases lying between them. Germline V gene sequence: CDR1 LGHNA, CDR2 YSLEER. The CDR3 sequence: CASSQDSAGSYEQYF. The CDR3 coding sequence is TGCGCCAGCAGCCAAGATTCGGCAGGGTCCTACGAGCAGTACTTC.

The gene calls are TRBV30 and TRBJ2-3; 9 bases line up with TRBD1. The CDR3 contains 16 residues. Germline V gives CDR1 GTSNPN, CDR2 SVGIG (reference sequence). J lost 4 bases, V lost 2 bases, and 10 bases had no gene match. CDR3 bases: TGTGCCTGGAGTTTCGGGACAGGGTTTTCGGCAGATACGCAGTATTTT. Amino acids: CAWSFGTGFSADTQYF. Full variable domain (rest looked up from reference TRBV30 and TRBJ2-3): SQTIHQWPATLVQPVGSPLSLECTVEGTSNPNLYWYRQAAGRGLQLLFYSVGIGQISSEVPQNLSASRPQDRQFILSSKKLLLSDSGFYLCAWSFGTGFSADTQYFGPGTRLTVL.

The rearrangement uses TRBV7-2 and TRBJ2-7; 12 bases are a match to TRBD1. J lost 4 bases, V lost 5 bases, and 6 bases had no gene match. CDR1 SGHTA and CDR2 FQGNSA come from the germline V gene. The CDR3 consists of 15 residues. The CDR3 protein is CASSGGQGARYEQYF. As DNA, the CDR3 is TGTGCCAGCAGCGGGGGACAGGGGGCTCGGTACGAGCAGTACTTC.

The chain recombines TRBV13 with TRBJ2-4, with 10 bases aligning to TRBD1. V lost 7 bases to trimming and J lost 5 bases; unmatched junction nucleotides: 2. The CDR3 sequence is 13 residues long. Germline V lookup: CDR1 PRHDT, CDR2 FYEKMQ (reference sequence). Here the CDR3 DNA reads TGTGCCAGCAAAGGGACAGGGGAAAACATTCAGTACTTC. It translates to CASKGTGENIQYF.

The rearrangement links TRBV6-1 to TRBJ2-7; the match to TRBD1 covers 10 bases. Trimming took 0 bases from V and 2 from J; bases not matched to a gene: 1. This CDR3 is 15 amino acids long. Germline values: CDR1 MNHNS, CDR2 SASEGT. The CDR3 region has the DNA TGTGCCAGCAGTGAAGCCGGGACAGGGGCCTACGAGCAGTACTTC. Its translation is CASSEAGTGAYEQYF.

This sequence joins TRBV27 and TRBJ2-7; 15 nucleotides align to TRBD2. Germline loops: CDR1 MNHEY, CDR2 SMNVEV (reference sequence). The CDR3 runs to 16 residues. Trimming cost V 5 bases and J 6 bases; bases outside gene matches: 8. CDR3 sequence (DNA): TGTGCCAGCAGTCTAAGGACTAGCGGGGGGGCGGCCGAGCAGTACTTC. This translates into CASSLRTSGGAAEQYF.

The genes are TRBV5-1 and TRBJ2-5; maybe TRBD2 (6 bases). This CDR3 has 12 residues. CDR1 is SGHRS and CDR2 is YFSETQ in the germline V gene. V was cut by 6 bases and J by 4 bases, with 10 bases left in between. The CDR3 region is CASTGGVETQYF. The CDR3 region has the DNA TGCGCCAGCACCGGAGGGGTAGAGACCCAGTACTTC. Supplemented by reference TRBV5-1 and TRBJ2-5, the full variable domain reads KAGVTQTPRYLIKTRGQQVTLSCSPISGHRSVSWYQQTPGQGLQFLFEYFSETQRNKGNFPGRFSGRQFSNSRSEMNVSTLELGDSALYLCASTGGVETQYFGPGTRLLVL.

As regards this clone: A much larger clone differs from this one at a single base, so this may be a read error. The identical CDR3 is also encoded by other nucleotide sequences in the sample. The chain couples TRBV4-1 to TRBJ2-7; TRBD1 is a possible D gene (6 bases). V was pared by 0 bases and J by 4 bases, with 7 bases between. The CDR3 loop spans 13 amino acids. The germline gives CDR1 MGHRA, CDR2 YSYEKL. The CDR3 DNA follows: TGCGCCAGCAGCCAAGATCAGGGGTACGAGCAGTACTTC. This translates into CASSQDQGYEQYF.

Concerning this clone: Other DNA sequences of this sample code for an identical CDR3. This chain links TRBV6-5 with TRBJ1-1; tentative D call: TRBD1 (5 bases). Per germline, CDR1 MNHEY and CDR2 SVGAGI. V was shortened by 3 bases and J by 4 bases, with 9 bases between the two germline ends. The CDR3 length is 13 residues. Here the CDR3 reads CASSYQGGTEAFF. CDR3 sequence (DNA): TGTGCCAGCAGTTATCAGGGAGGCACTGAAGCTTTCTTT.